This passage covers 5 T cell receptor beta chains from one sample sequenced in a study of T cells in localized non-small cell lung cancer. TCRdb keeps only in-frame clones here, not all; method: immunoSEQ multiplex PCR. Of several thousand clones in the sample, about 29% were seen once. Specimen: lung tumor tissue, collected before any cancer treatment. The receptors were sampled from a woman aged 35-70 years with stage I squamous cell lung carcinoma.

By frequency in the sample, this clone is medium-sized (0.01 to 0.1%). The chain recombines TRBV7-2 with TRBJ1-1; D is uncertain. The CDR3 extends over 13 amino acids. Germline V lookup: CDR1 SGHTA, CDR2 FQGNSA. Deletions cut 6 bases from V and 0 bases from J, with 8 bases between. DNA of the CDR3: TGTGCCAGCAGACGAGACTTGAACACTGAAGCTTTCTTT. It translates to CASRRDLNTEAFF.

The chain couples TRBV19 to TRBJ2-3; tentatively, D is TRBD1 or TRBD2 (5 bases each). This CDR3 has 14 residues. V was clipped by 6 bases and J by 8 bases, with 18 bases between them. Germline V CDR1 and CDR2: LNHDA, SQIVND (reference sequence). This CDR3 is CASSGTSRSGTQYF. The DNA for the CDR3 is TGTGCCAGTAGCGGGACCTCCAGGAGCGGTACGCAGTATTTT. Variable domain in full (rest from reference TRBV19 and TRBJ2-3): DGGITQSPKYLFRKEGQNVTLSCEQNLNHDAMYWYRQDPGQGLRLIYYSQIVNDFQKGDIAEGYSVSREKKESFPLTVTSAQKNPTAFYLCASSGTSRSGTQYFGPGTRLTVL.

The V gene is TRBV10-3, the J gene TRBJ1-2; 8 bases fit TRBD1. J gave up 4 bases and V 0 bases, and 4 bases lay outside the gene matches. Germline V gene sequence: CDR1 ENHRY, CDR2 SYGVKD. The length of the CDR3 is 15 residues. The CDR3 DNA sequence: TGTGCCATCAGTGAGTCGTCCCAGGGGGCCTATGGCTACACCTTC. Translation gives CAISESSQGAYGYTF.

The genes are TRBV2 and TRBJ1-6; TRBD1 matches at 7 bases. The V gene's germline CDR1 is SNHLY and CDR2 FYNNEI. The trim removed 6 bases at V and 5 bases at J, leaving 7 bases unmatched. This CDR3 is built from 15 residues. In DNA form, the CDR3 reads TGTGCCAGCAGGGAACAGGGGTGGAATAATTCACCCCTCCACTTT. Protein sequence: CASREQGWNNSPLHF.

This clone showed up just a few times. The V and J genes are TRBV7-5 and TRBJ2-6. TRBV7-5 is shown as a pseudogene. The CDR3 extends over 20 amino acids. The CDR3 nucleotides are TGTGCCAGCAGCTTGGCTCAGACAGGGAGGGAGAGCGCGGGGGCCAACGTCCTGACTTTC. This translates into CASSLAQTGRESAGANVLTF.